The 12 T cell receptor beta chains below were found in one sample sequenced in a study of Ad26.COV2.S vaccination and SARS-CoV-2 variants. Treatment given: roughly 18 received Ad26.COV2.S at low or high dose, single or two shots; about five received placebo; per-sample allocation not given. Sampling was done on day 63 after the first vaccine or placebo injection. Data came from immunoSEQ multiplex PCR; TCRdb stores just in-frame clones and leaves some out. The sample holds 350,000 to 500,000 clones, roughly nine tenths seen once. Sequencing was performed on peripheral blood, taken in a trial of Ad26.COV2.S vaccine versus placebo. All receptors come from a person aged 18-60 years who received the Ad26.COV2.S COVID-19 vaccine or a placebo.

V gene TRBV29-1 combines with J gene TRBJ1-2; the match to TRBD1 covers 7 bases. The CDR3 extends over 12 amino acids. Germline V CDR1 and CDR2: SQVTM, ANQGSEA. Trimming at V came to 6 bases and at J to 4 bases, leaving 5 bases not matched to a gene. This chain's CDR3 is CSVIQGSYGYTF. DNA for the CDR3: TGCAGCGTGATACAGGGGAGCTATGGCTACACCTTC. The variable domain in full, with the rest retrieved from reference TRBV29-1 and TRBJ1-2, is SAVISQKPSRDICQRGTSLTIQCQVDSQVTMMFWYRQQPGQSLTLIATANQGSEATYESGFVIDKFPISRPNLTFSTLTVSNMSPEDSSIYLCSVIQGSYGYTFGSGTRLTVV.

This rearrangement joins TRBV6-5 to TRBJ2-7; no firm D call. The germline V and J ends were trimmed by 0 bases and 2 bases, with 11 bases remaining between them. Germline V gives CDR1 MNHEY, CDR2 SVGAGI. The CDR3 is made up of 15 amino acids. CDR3 sequence: CASSYSLNPTYEQYF. The DNA of the CDR3 is TGTGCCAGCAGTTACTCACTAAACCCAACCTACGAGCAGTACTTC.

The chain is built from TRBV11-1 and TRBJ2-3; 7 bases are a match to TRBD1. Per germline, CDR1 SGHAT and CDR2 FQDESV (reference sequence). The CDR3 consists of 12 residues. The V and J ends lost 5 bases and 7 bases, in that order; junction bases with no gene match: 3. The CDR3 DNA reads TGTGCCAGCAGCCAGGGGGATTATACGCAGTATTTT. It specifies CASSQGDYTQYF. Based on the CDR3 plus reference TRBV11-1 and TRBJ2-3, the full variable domain is EAEVAQSPRYKITEKSQAVAFWCDPISGHATLYWYRQILGQGPELLVQFQDESVVDDSQLPKDRFSAERLKGVDSTLKIQPAELGDSAMYLCASSQGDYTQYFGPGTRLTVL.

The chain joins TRBV24-1 to TRBJ2-2; the D gene is possibly TRBD1 (6 bases). The CDR3 extends over 16 amino acids. Germline loops: CDR1 KGHDR, CDR2 SFDVKD. V gave up 3 bases and J gave up 7 bases, with 17 bases separating them. The CDR3 DNA follows: TGTGCCACCAGTGATGGGAACTACAGGGCGAACGGGGAGCTGTTTTTT. This sequence encodes CATSDGNYRANGELFF.

V is TRBV6-5 and J is TRBJ1-2, with a weak D call TRBD1 (6 bases). Germline V CDR1 and CDR2: MNHEY, SVGAGI. The V gene lost 5 bases and the J gene lost 7 bases, with 14 bases spanning the gap. The CDR3 covers 13 residues. In DNA form, the CDR3 reads TGTGCCAGCAGTCCTGTGGGGGGCCGTGGCTACACCTTC. Protein: CASSPVGGRGYTF.

The chain is built from TRBV25-1 and TRBJ1-1; the D is unclear. Trimming left V 2 bases short and J 3 bases short, with 7 bases between. Germline CDR1 and CDR2: MGHDK and SYGVNS. The CDR3 sequence is 13 residues long. The DNA for the CDR3 is TGTGCCAGCAGTGAACTGGGTTACACTGAAGCTTTCTTT. This encodes CASSELGYTEAFF. The variable domain in full, completed from reference TRBV25-1 and TRBJ1-1, reads EADIYQTPRYLVIGTGKKITLECSQTMGHDKMYWYQQDPGMELHLIHYSYGVNSTEKGDLSSESTVSRIRTEHFPLTLESARPSHTSQYLCASSELGYTEAFFGQGTRLTVV.

The genes are TRBV5-6 and TRBJ2-2, with 7 bases fitting TRBD1. J gave up 2 bases and V 7 bases, and 8 bases lay outside the gene matches. The CDR3 length is 15 residues. Germline V lookup: CDR1 SGHDT, CDR2 YYEEEE. CDR3 sequence (DNA): TGTGCCAGCCTCTTGGGGGACAGCAACACCGGGGAGCTGTTTTTT. Amino acids: CASLLGDSNTGELFF.

The gene calls are TRBV24-1 and TRBJ2-5; 7 nucleotides align to TRBD1. With 6 bases clipped from V and 3 bases from J, the junction kept 9 bases outside the gene matches. The CDR3 totals 15 residues. The germline CDR1 and CDR2 sequences are KGHDR and SFDVKD. The DNA of the CDR3 is TGTGCCACCAGTCCCACTGACAGGGCCAAAGAGACCCAGTACTTC. Its protein product is CATSPTDRAKETQYF.

The chain has TRBV5-6 and TRBJ2-6; no definite D call. Per the germline V gene, CDR1 is SGHDT and CDR2 is YYEEEE. CDR3 size: 15 residues. With 9 bases removed from V and 0 bases from J, the gap between germline ends came to 13 bases. The CDR3 region is CAMHKGSSGANVLTF. The CDR3 DNA sequence: TGTGCCATGCACAAGGGTTCCTCTGGGGCCAACGTCCTGACTTTC.

This chain joins TRBV6-5 and TRBJ1-6; D is unresolved. With 4 bases removed from V and 3 bases from J, the gap between germline ends came to 13 bases. CDR1 is MNHEY, CDR2 SVGAGI, per germline. The CDR3 is made up of 16 amino acids. The CDR3 DNA is TGTGCCAGCAGTTTGTCGTCAGGAATCTATAATTCACCCCTCCACTTT. This gives the protein CASSLSSGIYNSPLHF.

The chain is built from TRBV12-3 or TRBV12-4 and TRBJ2-3; D is undetermined. This CDR3 spans 11 amino acids. V was cut by 3 bases and J by 8 bases, with 6 bases left in between. The CDR3 loop reads CASSFTRTQYF. CDR3 in DNA: TGTGCCAGCAGTTTCACCCGTACGCAGTATTTT.

The chain has TRBV15 and TRBJ2-5, with TRBD1 identical over 7 bases. The V and J ends lost 5 bases and 4 bases, in that order; junction bases with no gene match: 4. Germline-derived CDR1 and CDR2 are LNHNV and YYDKDF (reference sequence). CDR3 length: 13 residues. CDR3 coding DNA: TGTGCCACCAGCCGGGACAGTGGAGAGACCCAGTACTTC. Protein product: CATSRDSGETQYF.